This is a list of T cell receptor beta chains from one sample in a study of control samples from healthy donors and cancer patients. TCRdb's table, derived via immunoSEQ multiplex PCR, lists solely in-frame clones and lacks some. Of tens of thousands of clones in the sample, approximately 80% were seen once. The sequenced sample was blood. These receptors originate from a man in his thirties or forties in good health. CDR3s include the opening cysteine and the closing phenylalanine or tryptophan. A D gene is named only where the DNA matches it firmly. Clone size is shown for a subset of rows, as once, few, many or a class of expanded clone.

v_call	clone_size	d_call	j_call	cdr3_aa	cdr3_nt
TRBV3-1/TRBV3-2	-	TRBD2	TRBJ2-6	CASSTGLAGGYGANVLTF	TGTGCCAGCAGCACGGGACTAGCGGGGGGATATGGGGCCAACGTCCTGACTTTC
TRBV27	-	TRBD2	TRBJ2-7	CASTGFGAGGYEQYF	TGTGCCAGCACCGGTTTCGGTGCGGGGGGCTACGAGCAGTACTTC
TRBV28	-	-	TRBJ1-1	CASSFGRRNTEAFF	TGTGCCAGCAGTTTCGGGCGGCGGAACACTGAAGCTTTCTTT
TRBV7-9	-	-	TRBJ2-3	CASSQTGTLTDTQYF	TGTGCCAGCAGCCAAACCGGGACATTGACAGATACGCAGTATTTT
TRBV6-1	-	-	TRBJ1-1	CASSALPDIQNTEAFF	TGTGCCAGCAGTGCCCTACCCGATATCCAGAACACTGAAGCTTTCTTT
TRBV2	-	TRBD1	TRBJ1-1	CASLRDRVNTEAFF	TGTGCCAGTCTTAGGGACAGGGTGAACACTGAAGCTTTCTTT
TRBV18	-	-	TRBJ2-7	CASSPDRYEQYF	TGTGCCAGCTCACCTGACCGCTACGAGCAGTACTTC
TRBV5-1	-	TRBD1	TRBJ1-2	CASSLQGIEGYTF	TGCGCCAGCAGCTTACAGGGGATTGAAGGCTACACCTTC
TRBV5-1	-	-	TRBJ2-1	CASGGGGLTYNEQFF	TGCGCCAGCGGAGGGGGGGGCCTAACTTACAATGAGCAGTTCTTC
TRBV7-3	-	TRBD2	TRBJ2-1	CASSPTSGGFDEQFF	TGTGCCAGCAGCCCGACTAGCGGGGGCTTCGATGAGCAGTTCTTC
TRBV7-3	once	TRBD1	TRBJ2-3	CASSETGSGTDTQYF	TGTGCCAGCAGCGAGACAGGGTCCGGCACAGATACGCAGTATTTT
TRBV6-4	-	-	TRBJ2-3	CASSRAGGTDTQYF	TGTGCCAGCAGCCGGGCAGGGGGCACAGATACGCAGTATTTT
TRBV7-6	-	-	TRBJ1-3	CASSLGRSSGNTIYF	TGTGCCAGCAGCTTAGGTCGCAGCTCTGGAAACACCATATATTTT
TRBV3-1/TRBV3-2	-	-	TRBJ2-3	CASSRRMGTDTQYF	TGTGCCAGCTCGCGCCGCATGGGAACAGATACGCAGTATTTT
TRBV27	-	-	TRBJ2-7	CASSFRETYEQYF	TGTGCCAGCAGTTTCAGAGAGACCTACGAGCAGTACTTC
TRBV2	-	-	TRBJ1-4	CASSEGRAGYEKLFF	TGTGCCAGCAGTGAAGGACGGGCAGGTTACGAAAAACTGTTTTTT
TRBV11-2	-	-	TRBJ1-1	CASNAAMNTEAFF	TGTGCCAGTAATGCAGCCATGAACACTGAAGCTTTCTTT
TRBV5-1	-	-	TRBJ2-1	CASSPRDGYNEQFF	TGCGCCAGCAGCCCACGGGACGGCTACAATGAGCAGTTCTTC
TRBV27	-	TRBD2	TRBJ2-5	CASSTVRGGKGETQYF	TGTGCCAGCTCCACAGTCCGGGGGGGGAAGGGAGAGACCCAGTACTTC
TRBV7-8	-	-	TRBJ1-2	CASSPVEGYTF	TGTGCCAGCAGCCCAGTTGAAGGCTACACCTTC
TRBV6-1	once	-	TRBJ1-2	CASSDSTRAGGYTF	TGTGCCAGCAGTGATTCCACGAGGGCAGGGGGCTACACCTTC
TRBV19	-	TRBD2	TRBJ2-3	CASSPRLGGGAHATQYF	TGTGCCAGTAGTCCGCGCTTGGGCGGGGGGGCGCACGCTACGCAGTATTTT
TRBV30	-	-	TRBJ2-7	CAWSVDGAAAPSNEQYF	TGTGCCTGGAGTGTAGATGGAGCGGCGGCACCGTCTAACGAGCAGTACTTC
TRBV25-1	once	-	TRBJ1-4	CASSAPGEGVWEKLFF	TGTGCCAGCAGTGCCCCAGGGGAGGGGGTGTGGGAAAAACTGTTTTTT
TRBV7-9	-	-	TRBJ2-3	CASSLWGETEDTQYF	TGTGCCAGCAGCCTATGGGGAGAGACCGAGGATACGCAGTATTTT
TRBV11-2	-	-	TRBJ2-4	CASSLEGANWAKNIQYF	TGTGCCAGCAGCTTGGAGGGGGCGAATTGGGCCAAAAACATTCAGTACTTC